This TCR beta chain emerged from a study of PD-L1 blockade in urothelial cancer. Turning to the study itself: Atezolizumab, begun by patients around 2014, was given at 1,200 mg intravenously every 3 weeks. Men with urothelial cancer arising in the bladder made up about 90% of the roughly 29 patients.

Urothelial carcinoma in patients was locally advanced or metastatic. Each individual provided 1 to 8 samples (taken pretreatment and on-treatment). V lost 10 bases and J lost 3, with 13 bases in between. Looked up from germline, CDR1 is SGHTA and CDR2 is FQGNSA. This CDR3 contains 12 residues. Data came from immunoSEQ multiplex PCR; TCRdb stores just in-frame clones and leaves some out. The data show some 100,000 clones, about 91% seen once. In this sample, this clone turned up a few times. The chain joins TRBV7-2 to TRBJ2-7; D perhaps matches TRBD2 (6 bases). The sequences come from PBMCs, collected around atezolizumab (anti-PD-L1) treatment. The source is a woman older than 75 with urothelial cancer. The CDR3 bases are TGTGCCATCCGGACGGGGGTCTACGAGCAGTACTTC. Protein: CAIRTGVYEQYF.